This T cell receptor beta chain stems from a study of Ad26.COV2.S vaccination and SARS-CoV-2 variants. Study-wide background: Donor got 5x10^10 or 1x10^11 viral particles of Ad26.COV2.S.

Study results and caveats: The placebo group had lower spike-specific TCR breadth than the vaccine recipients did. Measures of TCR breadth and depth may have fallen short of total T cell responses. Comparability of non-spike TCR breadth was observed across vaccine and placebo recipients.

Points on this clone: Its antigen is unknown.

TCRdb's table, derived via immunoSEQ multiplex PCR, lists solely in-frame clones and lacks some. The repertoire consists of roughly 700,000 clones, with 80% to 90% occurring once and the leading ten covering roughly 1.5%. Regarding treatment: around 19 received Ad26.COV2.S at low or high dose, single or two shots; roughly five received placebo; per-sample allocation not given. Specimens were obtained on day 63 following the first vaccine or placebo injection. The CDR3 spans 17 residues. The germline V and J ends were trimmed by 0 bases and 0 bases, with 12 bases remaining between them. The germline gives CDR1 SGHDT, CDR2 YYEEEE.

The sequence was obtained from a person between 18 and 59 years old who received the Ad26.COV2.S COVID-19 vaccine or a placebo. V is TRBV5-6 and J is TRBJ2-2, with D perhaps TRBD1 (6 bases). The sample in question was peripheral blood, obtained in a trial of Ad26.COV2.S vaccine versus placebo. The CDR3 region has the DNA TGTGCCAGCAGCTTGGCCGGGACAACCACGAACACCGGGGAGCTGTTTTTT. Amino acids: CASSLAGTTTNTGELFF.